Reported below is one TCR beta chain. This entry belongs to a study of blood T cell repertoires in COVID-19. Background on the study: From T cells, B-cell-depleted T cells, or PBMCs came the material, which was cDNA or gDNA.

The authors' processing: Reference gene primer amplification gave nucleated cell count estimates. Generated by immunoSEQ multiplex PCR, the TCRdb table keeps only in-frame clones and is missing some. D and trimming were read from the DNA, whereas the V and J calls and clone size are those reported in that table. This sample has approximately 240,000 clones, with about 86% found just once. V shed 5 bases and J shed 5 bases, with 12 bases lying between them. The CDR3 spans 13 residues. Per the germline V gene, CDR1 is LGHDT and CDR2 is YNNKEL (reference sequence). The chain joins TRBV3-1 (or the pseudogene TRBV3-2) to TRBJ2-5, with a possible D match to TRBD2 (5 bases). Specimen: peripheral blood. The source is a woman in her sixties with acute or convalescent COVID-19. CDR3 amino acids: CASSSRAGETQYF. The CDR3 DNA reads as TGTGCCAGCAGCTCGCGGGCGGGCGAGACCCAGTACTTC.